These 4 T cell receptor beta chains share one sample of origin, sequenced in a study of shared clonotypes between healthy human individuals. The table came from immunoSEQ multiplex PCR; TCRdb's copy has only in-frame clones and leaves some out. The sample has about 1.4 million clones; roughly 96% are singletons. The sequenced sample was naive CD4+ T cells sorted from blood. Subset indicated: CD45RA+ positively selected. These receptors came from a young man in good health.

This clone was observed once. The rearrangement joins TRBV28 to TRBJ1-1; TRBD1 agrees at 10 bases. Looked up from germline, CDR1 is MDHEN and CDR2 is SYDVKM. This CDR3 is 15 amino acids long. The V gene end was trimmed by 1 base and the J gene end by 5 bases; junction bases not matched to a gene: 4. CDR3 residues: CASSLLRTGGTEAFF. DNA of the CDR3: TGTGCCAGCAGTTTATTACGGACAGGGGGTACTGAAGCTTTCTTT.

In the case of this clone: Other DNA sequences in the same sample also yield this CDR3. The gene calls are TRBV5-1 and TRBJ2-5, with D possibly being TRBD1 (5 bases). The CDR3 is 14 amino acids. CDR1 is SGHRS and CDR2 is YFSETQ in the germline V gene. V was pared by 7 bases and J by 4 bases, with 17 bases between. CDR3 region: CASSLQGPGETQYF. CDR3 DNA sequence: TGCGCCAGCTCCCTCCAGGGCCCGGGAGAGACCCAGTACTTC.

The V and J genes are TRBV5-6 and TRBJ1-2; D might be TRBD1 (5 bases). This CDR3 has 15 amino acids. CDR1 is SGHDT and CDR2 is YYEEEE in the germline V gene. V lost 4 bases, J lost 8 bases, and 21 bases lay in between. CDR3 loop: CASSRGTAPGSGYTF. The CDR3, as DNA: TGTGCCAGCAGCAGGGGCACGGCGCCTGGATCAGGCTACACCTTC.

The chain has TRBV29-1 and TRBJ2-7, with D possibly TRBD2 on 5 matching bases. V was cut by 5 bases and J by 4 bases, with 15 bases left in between. CDR3 size: 13 residues. The germline gives CDR1 SQVTM, CDR2 ANQGSEA. This CDR3 reads CSVLETGGYEQYF. The CDR3 DNA reads as TGCAGCGTTTTAGAGACTGGAGGTTACGAGCAGTACTTC.